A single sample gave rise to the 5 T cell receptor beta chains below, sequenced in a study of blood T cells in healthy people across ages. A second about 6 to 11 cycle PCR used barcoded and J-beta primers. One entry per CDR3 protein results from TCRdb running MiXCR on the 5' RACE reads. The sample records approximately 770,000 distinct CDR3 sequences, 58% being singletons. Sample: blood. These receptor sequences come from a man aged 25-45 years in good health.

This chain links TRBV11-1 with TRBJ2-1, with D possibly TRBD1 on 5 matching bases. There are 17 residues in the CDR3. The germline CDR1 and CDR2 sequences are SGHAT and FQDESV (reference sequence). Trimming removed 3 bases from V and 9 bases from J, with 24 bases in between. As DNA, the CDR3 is TGTGCCAGCAGCTTGCTCGAGAGACAGCTCCTCGTGGGTGAGCAGTTCTTC. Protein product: CASSLLERQLLVGEQFF.

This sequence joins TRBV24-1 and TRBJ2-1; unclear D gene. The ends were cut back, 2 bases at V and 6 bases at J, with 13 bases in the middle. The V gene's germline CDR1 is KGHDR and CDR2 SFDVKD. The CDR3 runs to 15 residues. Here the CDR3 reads CATSDSKIWGNEQFF. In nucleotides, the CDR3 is TGTGCCACCAGTGATTCCAAAATCTGGGGCAATGAGCAGTTCTTC.

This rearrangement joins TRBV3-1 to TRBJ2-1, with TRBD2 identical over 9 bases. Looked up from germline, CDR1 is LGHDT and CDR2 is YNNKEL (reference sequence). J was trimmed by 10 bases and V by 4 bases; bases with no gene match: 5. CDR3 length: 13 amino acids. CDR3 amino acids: CASSRSAGGEQFF. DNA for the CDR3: TGTGCCAGCAGCCGCTCTGCGGGAGGGGAGCAGTTCTTC.

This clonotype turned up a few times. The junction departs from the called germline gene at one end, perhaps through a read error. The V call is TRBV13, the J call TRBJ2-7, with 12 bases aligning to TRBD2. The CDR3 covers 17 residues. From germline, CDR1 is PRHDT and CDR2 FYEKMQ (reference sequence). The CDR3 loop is CASSLGTSGSSHYEQYF. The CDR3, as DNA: TGTGCCAGCAGCCTAGGGACTAGCGGGTCCTCCCACTACGAGCAGTACTTC. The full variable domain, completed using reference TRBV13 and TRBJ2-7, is AAGVIQSPRHLIKEKRETATLKCYPIPRHDTVYWYQQGPGQDPQFLISFYEKMQSDKGSIPDRFSAQQFSDYHSELNMSSLELGDSALYFCASSLGTSGSSHYEQYFGPGTRLTVT.

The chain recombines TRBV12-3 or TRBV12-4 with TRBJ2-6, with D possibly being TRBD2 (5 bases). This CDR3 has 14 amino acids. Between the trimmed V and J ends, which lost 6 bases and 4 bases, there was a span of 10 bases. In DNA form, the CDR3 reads TGTGCCAGCAGCTCGACGGGGGGGGCCAACGTCCTGACTTTC. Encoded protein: CASSSTGGANVLTF.